This T cell receptor beta chain was recovered during a study of blood T cell repertoires in COVID-19. Study in general: Sites in the United States, Italy and Spain provided acute and convalescent COVID-19 samples. From T cells, B-cell-depleted T cells, or PBMCs came the material, which was cDNA or gDNA.

Per the original data handling: The assay estimated nucleated cells by amplifying reference gene primers. TCRdb keeps only in-frame clones here, not all; method: immunoSEQ multiplex PCR. That table supplies the V and J calls and clone size; D and trimming were determined from the DNA. The sample contains about 200,000 clones, roughly 90% of which appear only once. V lost 1 base, J lost 4 bases, and 2 bases stayed unmatched. The CDR3 contains 16 residues. CDR1 KGHSH and CDR2 LQKENI come from the germline V gene. The material sequenced was peripheral blood. The chain is built from TRBV18 and TRBJ2-2, with 11 bases matching TRBD1. The receptor comes from a man aged 50 to 60 with acute or convalescent COVID-19. The CDR3 coding sequence is TGTGCCAGCTCACCACTGGGGACAGGGGGCACCGGGGAGCTGTTTTTT. Its translation: CASSPLGTGGTGELFF.